This T cell receptor (beta chain) stems from a study of identical twins. Study outcomes and limitations: The study based its conclusions on cross-sectional statistical analysis and did not follow the same donors.

This clonotype was seen a handful of times. Its antigen is currently unknown. The CDR3 consists of 16 residues. Germline CDR1 reads MNHEY; CDR2 reads SVGEGT. The germline V and J ends were trimmed by 2 bases and 2 bases, with 13 bases remaining between them. The donors were all healthy and Caucasian. TCRdb redid the calling of the 5' RACE reads with MiXCR, one entry per CDR3 protein. This sample has approximately 600,000 distinct CDR3 sequences, with around a tenth found just once. These data were likewise used in another study, on yellow fever vaccine responses in identical twins.

This chain joins TRBV6-2 or TRBV6-3 and TRBJ1-5; D call uncertain. What was sequenced was PBMCs. This receptor was identified in a woman younger than 30 in good health. For the CDR3, the DNA is TGTGCCAGCAGTTACGGGCAGAAGAGTGGCAATCAGCCCCAGCATTTT. It translates to CASSYGQKSGNQPQHF.